Listed below are T cell receptor beta chains from one sample, sequenced in a study of T cell responses to AZD1222 COVID-19 vaccine. Sequencing was performed with immunoSEQ multiplex PCR; in TCRdb, only in-frame clones are kept and a portion is missing. The table includes some 150,000 clones, around nine tenths detected once. Specimen: peripheral blood, collected on day 0 of AZD1222 vaccination. Receptors originate from an adult in good health. Both conserved end residues are part of each CDR3. D genes are given only for firm matches. Size is stated for part of the rows, as once, few or many counts, or as a class when the clone is expanded.

j_call: TRBJ2-5; v_call: TRBV29-1; clone_size: .; d_call: TRBD2; cdr3_aa: CSVGASGTETQYF; cdr3_nt: TGCAGCGTTGGGGCCAGCGGGACTGAGACCCAGTACTTC
j_call: TRBJ2-7; v_call: TRBV15; clone_size: .; d_call: .; cdr3_aa: CATSRDRWQTEQYF; cdr3_nt: TGTGCCACCAGCAGAGATCGTTGGCAGACCGAGCAGTACTTC
j_call: TRBJ1-3; v_call: TRBV7-2; clone_size: .; d_call: .; cdr3_aa: CASSLASQGSSGNTIYF; cdr3_nt: TGTGCCAGCAGCTTAGCGAGCCAGGGAAGCTCTGGAAACACCATATATTTT
j_call: TRBJ2-1; v_call: TRBV4-1; clone_size: .; d_call: TRBD2; cdr3_aa: CASSQELASEQFF; cdr3_nt: TGCGCCAGCAGCCAAGAACTAGCGTCTGAGCAGTTCTTC
j_call: TRBJ1-6; v_call: TRBV28; clone_size: .; d_call: TRBD1; cdr3_aa: CASSSRDRGRNSPLHF; cdr3_nt: TGTGCCAGCAGTTCGAGGGACAGGGGACGCAATTCACCCCTCCACTTT
j_call: TRBJ2-1; v_call: TRBV10-2; clone_size: once; d_call: .; cdr3_aa: CASTPFPGNEQFF; cdr3_nt: TGCGCCAGCACCCCTTTTCCTGGTAATGAGCAGTTCTTC
j_call: TRBJ2-1; v_call: TRBV29-1; clone_size: .; d_call: .; cdr3_aa: CSVYHGVEQFF; cdr3_nt: TGCAGCGTATATCACGGAGTTGAGCAGTTCTTC
j_call: TRBJ1-1; v_call: TRBV28; clone_size: .; d_call: .; cdr3_aa: CASSSPTATTNTEAFF; cdr3_nt: TGTGCCAGCAGTTCTCCGACAGCCACCACGAACACTGAAGCTTTCTTT
j_call: TRBJ1-5; v_call: TRBV29-1; clone_size: few; d_call: .; cdr3_aa: CSVATVNSNQPQHF; cdr3_nt: TGCAGCGTTGCGACAGTCAATAGCAATCAGCCCCAGCATTTT
j_call: TRBJ2-1; v_call: TRBV18; clone_size: once; d_call: TRBD1; cdr3_aa: CASAGTAYNEQFF; cdr3_nt: TGCGCCAGCGCCGGGACAGCCTACAATGAGCAGTTCTTC
j_call: TRBJ2-1; v_call: TRBV19; clone_size: .; d_call: TRBD2; cdr3_aa: CASSKGSGTYNEQFF; cdr3_nt: TGTGCCAGTAGTAAGGGGAGCGGGACTTACAATGAGCAGTTCTTC
j_call: TRBJ2-5; v_call: TRBV10-3; clone_size: .; d_call: .; cdr3_aa: CAISEGSQDGLPYF; cdr3_nt: TGTGCCATCAGTGAGGGTTCTCAGGACGGATTACCCTACTTC
j_call: TRBJ1-6; v_call: TRBV7-2; clone_size: .; d_call: .; cdr3_aa: CASSLAQASSPLHF; cdr3_nt: TGTGCCAGCAGCTTAGCTCAGGCCTCCTCACCCCTCCACTTT
j_call: TRBJ2-5; v_call: TRBV5-3; clone_size: .; d_call: TRBD2; cdr3_aa: CARSTVPGGGHEETQYF; cdr3_nt: TGTGCCAGAAGCACCGTTCCCGGGGGGGGTCACGAAGAGACCCAGTACTTC
j_call: TRBJ1-2; v_call: TRBV25-1; clone_size: .; d_call: .; cdr3_aa: CASSSGNYGYTF; cdr3_nt: TGTGCCAGCAGTAGTGGAAACTATGGCTACACCTTC
j_call: TRBJ2-7; v_call: TRBV3-1/TRBV3-2; clone_size: .; d_call: TRBD1; cdr3_aa: CASSLTGEEQYF; cdr3_nt: TGTGCCAGCAGCCTCACAGGGGAGGAGCAGTACTTC
j_call: TRBJ1-3; v_call: TRBV21-1; clone_size: .; d_call: .; cdr3_aa: CASSKLPDTDSGNTIYF; cdr3_nt: TGTGCCAGCAGCAAACTTCCGGACACCGACTCTGGAAACACCATATATTTT
j_call: TRBJ2-1; v_call: TRBV7-2; clone_size: few; d_call: .; cdr3_aa: CASSLEWGTGVFF; cdr3_nt: TGTGCCAGCAGCTTAGAGTGGGGCACAGGAGTCTTCTTC
j_call: TRBJ2-4; v_call: TRBV19; clone_size: .; d_call: TRBD1; cdr3_aa: CASSLGTGTKNIQYF; cdr3_nt: TGTGCCAGTAGTCTCGGGACAGGGACAAAAAACATTCAGTACTTC
j_call: TRBJ2-7; v_call: TRBV6-5; clone_size: .; d_call: .; cdr3_aa: CASSSTAYEQYF; cdr3_nt: TGTGCCAGCAGCTCAACAGCCTACGAGCAGTACTTC
j_call: TRBJ1-4; v_call: TRBV18; clone_size: .; d_call: TRBD1; cdr3_aa: CASSPGQGNEKLFF; cdr3_nt: TGTGCCAGCTCACCGGGACAGGGTAATGAAAAACTGTTTTTT
j_call: TRBJ1-2; v_call: TRBV10-3; clone_size: .; d_call: TRBD1; cdr3_aa: CAISGGTGYYGYTF; cdr3_nt: TGTGCCATCAGTGGAGGGACAGGCTACTATGGCTACACCTTC
j_call: TRBJ1-2; v_call: TRBV28; clone_size: few; d_call: TRBD1; cdr3_aa: CASRNTGVDLYGYTF; cdr3_nt: TGTGCCAGCAGGAATACAGGGGTGGACCTCTATGGCTACACCTTC
j_call: TRBJ2-7; v_call: TRBV27; clone_size: .; d_call: TRBD1; cdr3_aa: CASSSQGQTRYEQYF; cdr3_nt: TGTGCCAGCAGTTCCCAGGGACAGACCAGATACGAGCAGTACTTC
j_call: TRBJ1-6; v_call: TRBV6-5; clone_size: .; d_call: .; cdr3_aa: CASSYGTGQGSPLHF; cdr3_nt: TGTGCCAGCAGTTACGGGACTGGTCAAGGTTCACCCCTCCACTTT
j_call: TRBJ2-4; v_call: TRBV27; clone_size: few; d_call: .; cdr3_aa: CASSLDGGKNIQYF; cdr3_nt: TGTGCCAGCAGTTTAGATGGGGGAAAAAACATTCAGTACTTC
j_call: TRBJ2-3; v_call: TRBV29-1; clone_size: .; d_call: .; cdr3_aa: CSVGGDPVQGRLDTQYF; cdr3_nt: TGCAGCGTTGGCGGGGACCCGGTACAGGGAAGGCTAGATACGCAGTATTTT
j_call: TRBJ2-2; v_call: TRBV15; clone_size: .; d_call: TRBD2; cdr3_aa: CATSYPSPRELGELFF; cdr3_nt: TGTGCCACCAGCTACCCCTCCCCGCGGGAGCTCGGGGAGCTGTTTTTT
j_call: TRBJ2-1; v_call: TRBV27; clone_size: .; d_call: .; cdr3_aa: CASSPLGSYNEQFF; cdr3_nt: TGTGCCAGCAGTCCCCTGGGATCCTACAATGAGCAGTTCTTC
j_call: TRBJ2-7; v_call: TRBV19; clone_size: .; d_call: TRBD1; cdr3_aa: CASSITWTGNYEQYF; cdr3_nt: TGTGCCAGTAGTATAACCTGGACAGGAAACTACGAGCAGTACTTC
j_call: TRBJ1-2; v_call: TRBV6-1; clone_size: .; d_call: TRBD1; cdr3_aa: CASSEFRTGKTTF; cdr3_nt: TGTGCCAGCAGTGAATTTCGGACAGGGAAAACGACCTTC
j_call: TRBJ2-1; v_call: TRBV7-2; clone_size: .; d_call: .; cdr3_aa: CASSVYKGGAYNEQFF; cdr3_nt: TGTGCCAGCAGCGTCTATAAGGGGGGGGCATACAATGAGCAGTTCTTC
j_call: TRBJ1-6; v_call: TRBV25-1; clone_size: .; d_call: .; cdr3_aa: CASEDSYNSPLHF; cdr3_nt: TGTGCCAGCGAAGACTCCTATAATTCACCCCTCCACTTT
j_call: TRBJ2-5; v_call: TRBV5-4; clone_size: .; d_call: .; cdr3_aa: CASSLDGETQYF; cdr3_nt: TGTGCCAGCAGCTTGGACGGAGAGACCCAGTACTTC
j_call: TRBJ1-4; v_call: TRBV7-9; clone_size: .; d_call: .; cdr3_aa: CASSPEDGANEKLFF; cdr3_nt: TGTGCCAGCAGCCCTGAGGACGGGGCTAATGAAAAACTGTTTTTT
j_call: TRBJ1-1; v_call: TRBV25-1; clone_size: .; d_call: TRBD1; cdr3_aa: CASSDGQGKTEAFF; cdr3_nt: TGTGCCAGCAGTGACGGACAGGGAAAAACTGAAGCTTTCTTT
j_call: TRBJ2-2; v_call: TRBV6-1; clone_size: .; d_call: .; cdr3_aa: CASSEMNRNTGELFF; cdr3_nt: TGTGCCAGCAGTGAAATGAACAGGAACACCGGGGAGCTGTTTTTT
j_call: TRBJ2-2; v_call: TRBV5-1; clone_size: .; d_call: TRBD1; cdr3_aa: CASSFNAQGETNTGELFF; cdr3_nt: TGCGCCAGCAGCTTTAACGCACAGGGGGAGACGAACACCGGGGAGCTGTTTTTT
j_call: TRBJ1-5; v_call: TRBV7-9; clone_size: .; d_call: TRBD1; cdr3_aa: CASSQTGNQPQHF; cdr3_nt: TGTGCCAGCAGCCAGACAGGGAACCAGCCCCAGCATTTT
j_call: TRBJ1-4; v_call: TRBV6-5; clone_size: .; d_call: TRBD1; cdr3_aa: CASRRTGGQKLFF; cdr3_nt: TGTGCCAGCAGGCGTACAGGGGGCCAAAAACTGTTTTTT
j_call: TRBJ2-6; v_call: TRBV18; clone_size: .; d_call: .; cdr3_aa: CASSPLGLTSGANVLTF; cdr3_nt: TGTGCCAGCTCACCTTTAGGTTTGACCTCTGGGGCCAACGTCCTGACTTTC
j_call: TRBJ2-7; v_call: TRBV7-2; clone_size: .; d_call: .; cdr3_aa: CASTRGIPGAEEQYF; cdr3_nt: TGTGCCAGCACCCGCGGGATCCCGGGGGCGGAAGAGCAGTACTTC
j_call: TRBJ2-2; v_call: TRBV18; clone_size: .; d_call: .; cdr3_aa: CASSPRQGNTGELFF; cdr3_nt: TGTGCCAGCTCACCTAGGCAGGGGAACACCGGGGAGCTGTTTTTT